This passage covers 27 T cell receptor beta chains from one sample sequenced in a study of STAT5B mutations in CD4+ large granular lymphocyte leukemia. TCRdb's copy holds only in-frame clones and misses some; the assay was immunoSEQ multiplex PCR. The repertoire has about 34,000 clones, around 80% of them found once; the top ten carry roughly 7.1%. The source material was CD4+ T cells from blood buffy coats. Source of these receptors: a human donor in good health.

This clone was seen once. The V and J genes are TRBV5-1 and TRBJ2-7; D perhaps matches TRBD1 (5 bases). The CDR3 runs to 15 residues. From germline, CDR1 is SGHRS and CDR2 YFSETQ. Trimming cost V 4 bases and J 2 bases, with 16 bases left between them. The CDR3 DNA follows: TGCGCCAGCAGCCCAACAGGAGAACCCACCTACGAGCAGTACTTC. This codes for CASSPTGEPTYEQYF.

The V call is TRBV5-4, the J call TRBJ2-5; D ambiguous. Germline CDR1 SGHNT, CDR2 YYREEE (reference sequence). V dropped 4 bases and J dropped 5 bases, with 9 bases sitting between them. This CDR3 spans 12 amino acids. The DNA of the CDR3 is TGTGCCAGCAGCGGTACCGGTGAGACCCAGTACTTC. Translation gives CASSGTGETQYF.

The V call is TRBV7-2, the J call TRBJ2-7; tentatively, D is TRBD2 (5 bases). Germline loops: CDR1 SGHTA, CDR2 FQGNSA. V was cut by 5 bases and J by 0 bases, with 14 bases left in between. The CDR3 loop spans 15 amino acids. CDR3 nucleotide sequence: TGTGCCAGCAGCATAACGACGGGATACTCCTACGAGCAGTACTTC. Protein sequence: CASSITTGYSYEQYF.

This chain connects TRBV6-1 to TRBJ2-2; 9 nucleotides line up with TRBD2. Germline-derived CDR1 and CDR2 are MNHNS and SASEGT. With V trimmed by 7 bases and J by 4 bases, 4 bases remained unmatched. The CDR3 sequence is 14 residues long. The CDR3 nucleotides are TGTGCCAGCATTAGCGGGAGTACCACCGGGGAGCTGTTTTTT. It translates to CASISGSTTGELFF.

The chain combines TRBV6-6 with TRBJ2-3; D possibly uses TRBD1 or TRBD2 (6 bases each). The CDR3 contains 15 residues. Per germline, CDR1 MNHNY and CDR2 SVGAGI (reference sequence). Trimming took 5 bases from V and 0 from J, leaving 12 bases between them. CDR3: CASSQGRTSTDTQYF. Here the CDR3 DNA reads TGTGCCAGCAGTCAGGGGAGGACAAGCACAGATACGCAGTATTTT.

This sequence joins TRBV14 and TRBJ1-1, with 7 bases fitting TRBD1. Germline V CDR1 and CDR2: SGHDN, FVKESK. The CDR3 sequence is 13 residues long. V was clipped by 4 bases and J by 5 bases; unmatched bases: 4. CDR3 coding DNA: TGTGCCAGCAGCCGGAAACAGGGGACTGAAGCTTTCTTT. Translating gives CASSRKQGTEAFF.

J is TRBJ1-1 and V is TRBV9, with 8 positions matching TRBD1. The CDR3 is made up of 15 amino acids. After removal of 0 bases from V and 5 bases from J, the junction contained 6 bases not matched to a gene. The germline CDR1 and CDR2 sequences are SGDLS and YYNGEE. The CDR3 loop is CASSVGQGARTEAFF. DNA of the CDR3: TGTGCCAGCAGCGTAGGGCAGGGGGCGAGAACTGAAGCTTTCTTT.

The rearrangement links TRBV4-2 to TRBJ1-2; D call uncertain. V shed 1 base and J shed 7 bases, with 13 bases lying between them. The V gene's germline CDR1 is LGHNA and CDR2 YNFKEQ. This CDR3 contains 14 residues. CDR3 DNA: TGTGCCAGCAGCCAAGTTGGCGGGAGCGGTGGCTACACCTTC. Protein product: CASSQVGGSGGYTF.

The chain has TRBV29-1 and TRBJ2-3; D not resolved. V was cut by 6 bases and J by 2 bases, with 6 bases left in between. Germline assignment: CDR1 SQVTM and CDR2 ANQGSEA. The CDR3 has 11 residues. This CDR3 reads CSVHPTDTQYF. Here the CDR3 DNA reads TGCAGCGTCCACCCCACAGATACGCAGTATTTT.

The rearrangement links TRBV29-1 to TRBJ1-1; the D gene is possibly TRBD1 (5 bases). The CDR3 is 14 residues long. Germline loops: CDR1 SQVTM, CDR2 ANQGSEA. The ends were cut back, 7 bases at V and 0 bases at J, with 15 bases in the middle. The CDR3 spells CSAIVTDLNTEAFF. DNA of the CDR3: TGCAGCGCCATAGTGACAGATCTGAACACTGAAGCTTTCTTT. The whole variable domain, filled in from reference TRBV29-1 and TRBJ1-1, reads SAVISQKPSRDICQRGTSLTIQCQVDSQVTMMFWYRQQPGQSLTLIATANQGSEATYESGFVIDKFPISRPNLTFSTLTVSNMSPEDSSIYLCSAIVTDLNTEAFFGQGTRLTVV.

The genes are TRBV5-4 and TRBJ1-1, with D possibly TRBD1 on 5 matching bases. Germline assignment: CDR1 SGHNT and CDR2 YYREEE (reference sequence). Between the trimmed V and J ends, which lost 0 bases and 7 bases, there was a span of 13 bases. The CDR3 is made up of 14 amino acids. The CDR3 DNA sequence: TGTGCCAGCAGCTTGGACAGGCAGGGTTATGAAGCTTTCTTT. It encodes CASSLDRQGYEAFF.

This clone has just a few counts. J is TRBJ1-2 and V is TRBV5-5; possibly TRBD1 for D (6 bases). V was cut by 5 bases and J by 3 bases, with 11 bases left in between. The CDR3 loop spans 13 amino acids. In germline, CDR1 is SGHKS, CDR2 YYEKEE (reference sequence). CDR3 amino acids: CASSFRQDYGYTF. The CDR3 DNA reads TGTGCCAGCAGTTTCCGACAGGACTATGGCTACACCTTC.

The V call is TRBV7-8, the J call TRBJ1-2; possible D gene TRBD1, 6 bases. V dropped 5 bases and J dropped 0 bases, with 13 bases sitting between them. CDR1 is SGHVS, CDR2 FQNEAQ, per germline. This CDR3 is built from 15 residues. CDR3 nucleotide sequence: TGTGCCAGCAGCCCAAGACAGGACTCTAACTATGGCTACACCTTC. Its protein product is CASSPRQDSNYGYTF.

This chain uses TRBV7-2 with TRBJ2-1, with 7 bases fitting TRBD1. Trimming removed 5 bases from V and 4 bases from J; junction bases left unmatched: 5. This CDR3 is 14 amino acids long. From germline, CDR1 is SGHTA and CDR2 FQGNSA. CDR3 in amino acids: CASSLPGGYNEQFF. CDR3 in DNA: TGTGCCAGCAGCCTCCCAGGGGGTTACAATGAGCAGTTCTTC.

The genes are TRBV5-1 and TRBJ2-1; 8 bases line up with TRBD1. The CDR3 is 17 residues long. CDR1 SGHRS and CDR2 YFSETQ come from the germline V gene. With 5 bases clipped from V and 5 bases from J, the junction kept 15 bases outside the gene matches. The CDR3 nucleotides read TGCGCCAGCAGGAGAGGCCCTGGACAGGGTAGTAACAATGAGCAGTTCTTC. Protein product: CASRRGPGQGSNNEQFF.

J is TRBJ2-1 and V is TRBV7-2, with D tentatively TRBD2 (6 bases). Germline V gives CDR1 SGHTA, CDR2 FQGNSA. V was clipped by 3 bases and J by 0 bases, with 12 bases between them. The CDR3 loop spans 16 amino acids. CDR3 coding DNA: TGTGCCAGCAGCTTGCGGCGGGATAGCTCCTACAATGAGCAGTTCTTC. Translated, it gives CASSLRRDSSYNEQFF.

V is TRBV7-9 and J is TRBJ2-7, with a weak D call TRBD1 (6 bases). From germline, CDR1 is SEHNR and CDR2 FQNEAQ (reference sequence). The ends were cut back, 6 bases at V and 0 bases at J, with 15 bases in the middle. The CDR3 is made up of 15 amino acids. This CDR3 is CASSPRGRNSYEQYF. The CDR3 nucleotides read TGTGCCAGCAGTCCCAGGGGCAGAAACTCCTACGAGCAGTACTTC.

This clone was detected a few times. The chain employs TRBV9 and TRBJ2-3, with a weak D call TRBD2 (6 bases). CDR3 size: 15 residues. Germline CDR1 is SGDLS and CDR2 is YYNGEE. Trimming stripped 3 bases from V and 1 base from J, with 12 bases between. The CDR3 DNA follows: TGTGCCAGCAGCGCCCGGGACTCTCGCACAGATACGCAGTATTTT. It specifies CASSARDSRTDTQYF.

The V call is TRBV6-4, the J call TRBJ1-2; D call uncertain. CDR3 length: 11 residues. CDR1 and CDR2 from the germline V gene are MRHNA and SNTAGT. The germline V and J ends were trimmed by 7 bases and 4 bases, with 7 bases remaining between them. This CDR3 is CASNDGYGYTF. CDR3 DNA: TGTGCCAGCAACGACGGCTATGGCTACACCTTC.

The chain recombines TRBV29-1 with TRBJ1-2, with 7 bases matching TRBD1. V was pared by 4 bases and J by 5 bases, with 4 bases of the junction left unmatched. The V gene's germline CDR1 is SQVTM and CDR2 ANQGSEA. CDR3 size: 12 residues. For the CDR3, the DNA is TGCAGCGTTGGACAGGGAAAATATGGCTACACCTTC. This encodes CSVGQGKYGYTF.

The chain couples TRBV15 to TRBJ1-2; D unresolved. The germline V gene encodes CDR1 LNHNV and CDR2 YYDKDF (reference sequence). With 0 bases removed from V and 0 bases from J, the gap between germline ends came to 8 bases. The CDR3 has 15 amino acids. The CDR3 DNA reads as TGTGCCACCAGCAGAGATGGCGGATCTAACTATGGCTACACCTTC. This translates into CATSRDGGSNYGYTF.

This chain uses TRBV9 with TRBJ2-1, with 7 bases fitting TRBD1. The germline CDR1 and CDR2 sequences are SGDLS and YYNGEE. This CDR3 is 15 amino acids long. The junction had 8 bases not matched to a gene; V was cut back by 3 bases and J by 5 bases. Here the CDR3 reads CASSATGVQDNEQFF. The CDR3, as DNA: TGTGCCAGCAGCGCTACAGGGGTACAGGACAATGAGCAGTTCTTC.

The table lists this clone with a few counts. The chain is built from TRBV2 and TRBJ2-4; the match to TRBD2 covers 8 bases. CDR3 size: 14 residues. In germline, CDR1 is SNHLY, CDR2 FYNNEI. V was pared by 4 bases and J by 5 bases, with 4 bases of the junction left unmatched. The CDR3 spells CASSALAGQNIQYF. The CDR3 DNA reads TGTGCCAGCAGTGCTCTAGCGGGCCAAAACATTCAGTACTTC.

This clone has only a few counts. The chain carries TRBV19 and TRBJ2-1; TRBD2 is a possible D gene (6 bases). The CDR3 loop spans 14 amino acids. Germline-derived CDR1 and CDR2 are LNHDA and SQIVND (reference sequence). V lost 5 bases and J 5 bases, leaving 13 bases between the germline ends. The CDR3 coding sequence is TGTGCCAGTAGTTCTCCGGGGGTAAACAATGAGCAGTTCTTC. Encoded protein: CASSSPGVNNEQFF.

The chain employs TRBV7-7 and TRBJ2-7; TRBD2 matches 10 bases. The CDR3 totals 15 residues. Germline CDR1 SSHAT, CDR2 FNYEAQ (reference sequence). V shed 1 base and J 6 bases; nucleotides not matched to a gene: 6. The CDR3 protein is CASSLVASGSSEQYF. The CDR3 DNA reads as TGTGCCAGCAGCTTAGTGGCTAGCGGGAGCAGCGAGCAGTACTTC.

As DNA, the CDR3 is TGTGCCAGTAAAAAAGTCCCGGGACAGGGAACGGCCACTGAAGCTTTCTTT. Protein sequence: CASKKVPGQGTATEAFF. The chain recombines TRBV19 with TRBJ1-1; TRBD1 agrees at 9 bases. This CDR3 comprises 17 residues. The junction had 16 bases not matched to a gene; V was cut back by 7 bases and J by 4 bases. Germline values: CDR1 LNHDA, CDR2 SQIVND (reference sequence). Combining the CDR3 with reference TRBV19 and TRBJ1-1 gives the whole variable domain DGGITQSPKYLFRKEGQNVTLSCEQNLNHDAMYWYRQDPGQGLRLIYYSQIVNDFQKGDIAEGYSVSREKKESFPLTVTSAQKNPTAFYLCASKKVPGQGTATEAFFGQGTRLTVV.

There are a few counts of this clone. This chain links TRBV4-1 with TRBJ1-5; D might be TRBD1 (6 bases). There are 16 residues in the CDR3. Trimming removed 0 bases from V and 2 bases from J, with 11 bases in between. CDR1 and CDR2 (germline): MGHRA, YSYEKL. CDR3: CASSQDGGLGNQPQHF. In nucleotides, the CDR3 is TGCGCCAGCAGCCAAGATGGGGGCTTAGGCAATCAGCCCCAGCATTTT.